This T cell receptor (beta chain) is from a study of control samples from healthy donors and cancer patients (dated by TCRdb to 2019 to 2021). Points on this clone: Its antigen remains undetermined. Per-base qualities were not stored, and no clone one base away is much larger.

The library was prepared using the immunoSEQ multiplex PCR assay. What TCRdb holds here is the immuneACCESS table cut down to in-frame rearrangements. Part of the clones is not present; checked against another copy, under half of the missing clones reflect an unresolved V gene, and the others are unexplained. Counted in this sample were about 150,000 clones; around 90% of them appeared once. More than 4% of the sample goes to the ten largest clones. Sequencing was carried out using blood. This sequence originates from a man in his thirties or forties in good health.

The CDR3 protein: CASSLGTVNSNQPQHF. Read as DNA, the sequence is TGTGCCAGCAGCTTAGGGACAGTTAATAGCAATCAGCCCCAGCATTTT. The chain uses TRBV7-8 and TRBJ1-5; tentative D gene TRBD1, with 6 bases matching. CDR1 and CDR2 (SGHVS, FQNEAQ) derive from the germline V gene. V is pared back by 1 base and J by 0 bases, with 10 bases lying between the germline termini. From the cysteine through the phenylalanine, the CDR3 covers 16 amino acids. Only CDR3 DNA remains: 48 bases, in frame from the first base. Beyond the CDR3, the reference TRBV7-8 and TRBJ1-5 genes provide the residues; the full variable domain reads: GAGVSQSPRYKVAKRGQDVALRCDPISGHVSLFWYQQALGQGPEFLTYFQNEAQLDKSGLPSDRFFAERPEGSVSTLKIQRTQQEDSAVYLCASSLGTVNSNQPQHFGDGTRLSIL.